The TCR beta chain described here comes from a study of blood T cell repertoires in COVID-19. Across the whole study: Spain, Italy and the United States supplied samples that represented acute and convalescent COVID-19. Sample material is recorded as cDNA or gDNA derived from T cells, B-cell-depleted T cells, or PBMCs.

In the original analysis: Reference gene primer amplification gave estimated nucleated cell counts. TCRdb keeps only in-frame clones here, not all; method: immunoSEQ multiplex PCR. For V, J and clone size, that table is used; D and trimming come from the DNA. The sample carries hundreds of thousands of clones, around 80% recorded once. The CDR3 covers 14 residues. V shed 8 bases and J shed 1 base, with 12 bases lying between them. Germline V gives CDR1 MDHEN, CDR2 SYDVKM. V and J are TRBV28 and TRBJ1-5, with D maybe TRBD1 (6 bases). Sequenced input: peripheral blood. This clonotype originated in a woman in her 40s with active or convalescent COVID-19. The CDR3 DNA reads TGTGCCAGCTCAAAGGGGGGGAGCAATCAGCCCCAGCATTTT. Translating gives CASSKGGSNQPQHF.